This T cell receptor beta chain was sequenced in a study of blood T cell repertoires in COVID-19 (dated by TCRdb to the early 2020s). The study in broad terms: Collaborator samples came from the United States, Italy and Spain and covered acute and convalescent phases of COVID-19. A freely available public database, intended as a resource for researchers studying the immune response to SARS-CoV-2, is where the repertoires were released. The dataset comprised deeply sampled blood TCRbeta repertoires from subjects exposed to, actively infected with, or recovered from COVID-19. The prospective study material was composed of cDNA or gDNA derived from T cells, B-cell-depleted T cells, or PBMCs. The samples were drawn from two sources: the first 160 participants of the ongoing ImmuneRACE study, and 950 to 1,500 subjects contributed by 6 global collaborators. Where available, HLA class I and class II types were taken from metadata supplied by the sample provider and were not determined by assay-based typing. The sample metadata nearly always contained a de-identified subject ID, COVID-19 status, age in years and sex. The paper's findings and limits, for the study overall: Clinical and demographic metadata were provided uncurated, with the amount varying by source and participant.

There are 15 amino acids in the CDR3, from cysteine to phenylalanine inclusive. The entry retains the CDR3 DNA only, 45 bases that are in frame from base 1. The junction shows trimming of 1 base on V and 3 bases on J, and the gene matches do not reach 4 bases of it. As encoded in the germline V gene, CDR1 is MGHRA while CDR2 is YSYEKL. The immunoSEQ Assay, a bias-controlled multiplex PCR, was used to amplify TCRbeta CDR3 regions from genomic DNA. The study's processing was this. The number of nucleated cells in each sample was estimated from the amplification of reference gene primers within the assay. Sequence reads were collapsed and filtered to measure the absolute abundance of every unique TCRbeta CDR3 rearrangement. For each sample, productive Simpson clonality was calculated as the square root of Simpson's diversity index across productive rearrangements. TCRdb took this table from immuneACCESS and kept in-frame rearrangements with V and J called. Such tables lack part of the clones; where checked against another copy, unresolved V genes explain under half of the gap, and the rest is unexplained. Clonal size and the V and J genes are those of that table, whereas D and trimming came from the DNA. Across this sample there are about 51,000 clones, with 86% seen only once. The ten top clones hold roughly 1.3% of the sample.

Each collaborating institution followed its own protocols to collect whole blood in K2EDTA tubes. For TCRbeta analysis, collaborator samples were shipped as frozen whole blood, as isolated PBMCs, or as DNA extracted from either sample type. Note on this clone: No cognate antigen has been identified for it. The sample holds no much larger clone one base away, and base qualities are not on file.

Sequenced material: peripheral blood. The TCR originated in a man aged 60 to 69 with acute or convalescent COVID-19. The chain is made from TRBV4-1 and TRBJ1-1, and 8 junction bases match TRBD1. The CDR3 has the sequence CASSQGQGIYTEAFF. The DNA sequence reads TGCGCCAGCAGCCAAGGACAGGGGATTTACACTGAAGCTTTCTTT.